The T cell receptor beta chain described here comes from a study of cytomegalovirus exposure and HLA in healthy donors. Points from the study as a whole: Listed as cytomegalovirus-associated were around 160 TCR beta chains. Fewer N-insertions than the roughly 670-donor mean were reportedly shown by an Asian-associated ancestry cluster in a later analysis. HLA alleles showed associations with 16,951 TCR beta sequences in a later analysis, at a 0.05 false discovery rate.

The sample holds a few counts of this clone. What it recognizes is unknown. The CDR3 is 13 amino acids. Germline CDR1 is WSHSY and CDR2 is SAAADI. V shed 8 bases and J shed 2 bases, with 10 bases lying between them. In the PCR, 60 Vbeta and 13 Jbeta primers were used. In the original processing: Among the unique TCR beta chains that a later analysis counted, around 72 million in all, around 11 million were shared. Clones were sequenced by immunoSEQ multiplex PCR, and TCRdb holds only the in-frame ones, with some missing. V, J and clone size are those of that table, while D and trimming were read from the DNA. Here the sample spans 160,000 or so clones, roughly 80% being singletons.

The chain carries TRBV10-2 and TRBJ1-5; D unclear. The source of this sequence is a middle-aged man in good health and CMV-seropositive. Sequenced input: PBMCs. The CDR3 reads CASHRQRNQPQHF. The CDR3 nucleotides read TGCGCCAGCCATAGACAACGCAATCAGCCCCAGCATTTT.